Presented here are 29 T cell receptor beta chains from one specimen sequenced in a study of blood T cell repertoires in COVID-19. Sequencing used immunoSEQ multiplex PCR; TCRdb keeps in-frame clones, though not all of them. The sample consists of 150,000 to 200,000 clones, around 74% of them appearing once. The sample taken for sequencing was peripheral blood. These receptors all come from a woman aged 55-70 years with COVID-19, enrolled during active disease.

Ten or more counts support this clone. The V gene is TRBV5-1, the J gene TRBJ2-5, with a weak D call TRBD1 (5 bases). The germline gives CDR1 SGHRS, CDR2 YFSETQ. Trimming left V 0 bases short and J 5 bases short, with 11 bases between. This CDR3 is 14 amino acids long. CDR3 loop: CASSLGRGAETQYF. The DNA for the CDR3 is TGCGCCAGCAGCTTGGGTAGGGGCGCGGAGACCCAGTACTTC.

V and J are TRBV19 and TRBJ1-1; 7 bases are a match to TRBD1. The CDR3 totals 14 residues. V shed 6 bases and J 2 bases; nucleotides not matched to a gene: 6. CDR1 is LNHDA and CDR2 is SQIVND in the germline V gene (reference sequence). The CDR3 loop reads CASSDREENTEAFF. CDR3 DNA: TGTGCCAGTAGCGACAGGGAGGAAAACACTGAAGCTTTCTTT.

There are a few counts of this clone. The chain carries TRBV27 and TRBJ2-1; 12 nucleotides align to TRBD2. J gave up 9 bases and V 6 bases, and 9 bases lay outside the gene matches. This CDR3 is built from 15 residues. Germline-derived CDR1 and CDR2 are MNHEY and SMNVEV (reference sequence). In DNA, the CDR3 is TGTGCCAGCAGCATCCTAGCGGGAGGGCCCATTGAGCAGTTCTTC. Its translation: CASSILAGGPIEQFF.

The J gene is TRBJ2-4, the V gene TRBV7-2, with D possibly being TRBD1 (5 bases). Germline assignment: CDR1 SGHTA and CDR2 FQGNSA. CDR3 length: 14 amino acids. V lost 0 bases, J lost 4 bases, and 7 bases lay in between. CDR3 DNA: TGTGCCAGCAGCTTAGCCAGGGAAAAAAACATTCAGTACTTC. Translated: CASSLAREKNIQYF.

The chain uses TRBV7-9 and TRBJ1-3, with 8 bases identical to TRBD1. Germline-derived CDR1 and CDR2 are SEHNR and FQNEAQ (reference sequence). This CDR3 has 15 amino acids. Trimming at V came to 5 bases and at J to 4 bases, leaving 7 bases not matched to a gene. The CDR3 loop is CASSTRTGNGNTIYF. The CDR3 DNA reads TGTGCCAGCAGCACCCGGACAGGGAACGGAAACACCATATATTTT.

The CDR3 protein is CASRGQGFYEQYF. The CDR3 nucleotides read TGTGCCAGCAGGGGACAGGGGTTCTACGAGCAGTACTTC. V is TRBV27 and J is TRBJ2-7, with 10 bases lining up with TRBD1. J was trimmed by 3 bases and V by 6 bases; bases with no gene match: 2. Germline values: CDR1 MNHEY, CDR2 SMNVEV (reference sequence). The CDR3 runs to 13 residues.

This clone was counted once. CDR3 loop: CASSVRDTQYF. CDR3 sequence (DNA): TGTGCCAGCAGCGTCAGGGATACGCAGTATTTT. The genes are TRBV9 and TRBJ2-3; no clear D. The CDR3 length is 11 residues. With 2 bases removed from V and 6 bases from J, the gap between germline ends came to 4 bases. The germline V gene has CDR1 SGDLS and CDR2 YYNGEE.

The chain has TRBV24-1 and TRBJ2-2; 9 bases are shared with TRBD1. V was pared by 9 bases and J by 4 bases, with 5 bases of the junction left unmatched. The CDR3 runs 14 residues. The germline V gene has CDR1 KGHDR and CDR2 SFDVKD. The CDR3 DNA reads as TGTGCCACCCATGGACAGGGGCCCACCGGGGAGCTGTTTTTT. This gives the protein CATHGQGPTGELFF.

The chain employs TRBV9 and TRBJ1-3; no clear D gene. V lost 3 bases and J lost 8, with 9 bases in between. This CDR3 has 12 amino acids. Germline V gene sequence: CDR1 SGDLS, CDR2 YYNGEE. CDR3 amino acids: CASSALGDTIYF. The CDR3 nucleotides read TGTGCCAGCAGCGCCCTCGGGGACACCATATATTTT.

The CDR3 is CASSLEQGADGYTF. The CDR3 DNA reads as TGTGCCAGCAGCTTGGAACAGGGGGCGGATGGCTACACCTTC. The chain couples TRBV5-4 to TRBJ1-2; 9 bases align to TRBD1. Germline V gives CDR1 SGHNT, CDR2 YYREEE (reference sequence). With V trimmed by 0 bases and J by 6 bases, 3 bases remained unmatched. This CDR3 comprises 14 residues.

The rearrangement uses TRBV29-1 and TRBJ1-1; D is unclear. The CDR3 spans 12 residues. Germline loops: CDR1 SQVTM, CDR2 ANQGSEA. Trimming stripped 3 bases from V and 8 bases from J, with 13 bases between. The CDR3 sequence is CSVDPRRREAFF. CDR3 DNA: TGCAGCGTTGACCCGCGGCGGAGGGAAGCTTTCTTT.

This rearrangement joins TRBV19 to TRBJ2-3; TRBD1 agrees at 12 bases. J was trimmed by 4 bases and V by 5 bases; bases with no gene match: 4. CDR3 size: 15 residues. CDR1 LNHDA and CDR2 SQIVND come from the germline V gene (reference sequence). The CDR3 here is CASSWGQGAADTQYF. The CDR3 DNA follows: TGTGCCAGTAGTTGGGGACAGGGGGCCGCAGATACGCAGTATTTT.

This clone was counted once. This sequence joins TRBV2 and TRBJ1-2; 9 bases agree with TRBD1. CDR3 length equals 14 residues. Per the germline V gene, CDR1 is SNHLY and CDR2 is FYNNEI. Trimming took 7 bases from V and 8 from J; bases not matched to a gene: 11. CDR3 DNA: TGTGCCAGCACCCGGGACAGGGATCAAGGGGGCTACACCTTC. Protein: CASTRDRDQGGYTF.

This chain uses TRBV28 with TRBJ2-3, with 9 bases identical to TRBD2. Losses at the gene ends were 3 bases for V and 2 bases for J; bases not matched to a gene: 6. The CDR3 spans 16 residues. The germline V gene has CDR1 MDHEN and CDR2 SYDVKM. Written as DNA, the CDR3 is TGTGCCAGCAGTTTCCTGGGACTAGCTCCCACAGATACGCAGTATTTT. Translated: CASSFLGLAPTDTQYF.

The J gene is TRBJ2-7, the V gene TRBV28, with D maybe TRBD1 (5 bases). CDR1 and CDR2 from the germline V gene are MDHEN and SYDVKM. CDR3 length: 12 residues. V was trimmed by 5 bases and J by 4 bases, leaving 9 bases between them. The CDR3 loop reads CASSIPGYEQYV. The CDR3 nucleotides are TGTGCCAGCAGTATACCAGGGTACGAGCAGTACGTC.

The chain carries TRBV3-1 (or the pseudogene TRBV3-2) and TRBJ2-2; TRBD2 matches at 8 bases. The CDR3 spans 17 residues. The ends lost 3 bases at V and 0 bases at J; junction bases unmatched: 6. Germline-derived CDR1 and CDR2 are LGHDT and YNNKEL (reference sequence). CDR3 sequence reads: CASSHPGGPSNTGELFF. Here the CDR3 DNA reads TGTGCCAGCAGCCATCCGGGAGGGCCGTCGAACACCGGGGAGCTGTTTTTT.

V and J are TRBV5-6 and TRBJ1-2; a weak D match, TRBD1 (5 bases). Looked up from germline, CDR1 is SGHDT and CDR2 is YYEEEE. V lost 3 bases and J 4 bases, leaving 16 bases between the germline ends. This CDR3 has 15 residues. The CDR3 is CASSSTGDSSYGYTF. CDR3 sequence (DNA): TGTGCCAGCAGCTCGACGGGGGATTCTTCCTATGGCTACACCTTC.

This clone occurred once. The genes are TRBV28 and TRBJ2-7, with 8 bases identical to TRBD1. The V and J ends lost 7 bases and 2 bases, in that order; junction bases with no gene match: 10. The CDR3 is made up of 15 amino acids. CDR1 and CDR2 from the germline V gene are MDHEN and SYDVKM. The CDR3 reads CASTPSWTGPYEQYF. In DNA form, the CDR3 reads TGTGCCAGCACCCCCTCCTGGACAGGGCCCTACGAGCAGTACTTC.

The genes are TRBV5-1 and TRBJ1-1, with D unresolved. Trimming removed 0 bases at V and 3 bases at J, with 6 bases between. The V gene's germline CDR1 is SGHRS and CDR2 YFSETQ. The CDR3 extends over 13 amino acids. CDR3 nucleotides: TGCGCCAGCAGCTTGGGGAGGGACACTGAAGCTTTCTTT. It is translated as CASSLGRDTEAFF.

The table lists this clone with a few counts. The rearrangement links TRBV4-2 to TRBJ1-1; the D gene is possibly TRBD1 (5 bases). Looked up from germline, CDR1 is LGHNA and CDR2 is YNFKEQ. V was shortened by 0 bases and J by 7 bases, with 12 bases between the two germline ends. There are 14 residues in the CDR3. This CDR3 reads CASSQEAGFDEAFF. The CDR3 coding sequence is TGTGCCAGCAGCCAAGAGGCAGGGTTCGATGAAGCTTTCTTT.

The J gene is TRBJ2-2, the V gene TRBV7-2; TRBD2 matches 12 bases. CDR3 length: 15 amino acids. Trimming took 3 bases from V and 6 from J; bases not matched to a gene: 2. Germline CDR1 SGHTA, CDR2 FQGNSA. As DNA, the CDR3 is TGTGCCAGCAGCTTTCTAGCGGGAGGGGCCGGGGAGCTGTTTTTT. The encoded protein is CASSFLAGGAGELFF.

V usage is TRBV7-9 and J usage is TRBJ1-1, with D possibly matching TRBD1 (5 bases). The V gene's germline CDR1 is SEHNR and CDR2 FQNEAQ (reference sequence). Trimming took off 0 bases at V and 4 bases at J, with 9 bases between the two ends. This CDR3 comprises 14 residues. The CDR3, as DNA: TGTGCCAGCAGCTTAGCGGTGACAGCCACTGAAGCTTTCTTT. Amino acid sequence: CASSLAVTATEAFF.

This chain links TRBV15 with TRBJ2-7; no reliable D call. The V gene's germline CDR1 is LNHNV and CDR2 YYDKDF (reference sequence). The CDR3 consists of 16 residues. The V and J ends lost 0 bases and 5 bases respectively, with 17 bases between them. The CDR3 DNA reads TGTGCCACCAGCAGAGAACTTGGGCAGGTGATTGACGAGCAGTACTTC. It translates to CATSRELGQVIDEQYF.

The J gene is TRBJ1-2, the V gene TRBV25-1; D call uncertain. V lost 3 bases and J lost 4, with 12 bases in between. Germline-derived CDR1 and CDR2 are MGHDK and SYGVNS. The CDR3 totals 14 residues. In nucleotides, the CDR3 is TGTGCCAGCAGTGAGGGCAGTTGGGCCTATGGCTACACCTTC. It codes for CASSEGSWAYGYTF.

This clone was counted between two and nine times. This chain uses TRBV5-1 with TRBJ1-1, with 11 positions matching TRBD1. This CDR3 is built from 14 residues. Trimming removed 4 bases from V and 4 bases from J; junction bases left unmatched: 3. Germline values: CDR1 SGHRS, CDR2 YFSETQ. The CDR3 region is CASSPGQGGTEAFF. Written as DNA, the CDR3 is TGCGCCAGCAGCCCGGGACAGGGGGGCACTGAAGCTTTCTTT.

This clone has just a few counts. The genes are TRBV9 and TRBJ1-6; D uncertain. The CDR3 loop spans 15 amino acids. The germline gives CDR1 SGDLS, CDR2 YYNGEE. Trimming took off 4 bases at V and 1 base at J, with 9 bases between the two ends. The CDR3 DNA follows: TGTGCCAGCAGCATCACGGGTTCCTATAATTCACCCCTCCACTTT. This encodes CASSITGSYNSPLHF.

CDR3 in amino acids: CASSTKGVGEQYF. The CDR3 DNA reads TGTGCCAGCAGCACGAAGGGGGTGGGTGAGCAGTACTTC. V gene TRBV7-9 combines with J gene TRBJ2-7, with TRBD1 as a possible D gene (6 bases). Trimming stripped 5 bases from V and 7 bases from J, with 15 bases between. The CDR3 is made up of 13 amino acids. Per germline, CDR1 SEHNR and CDR2 FQNEAQ (reference sequence). The full variable domain, rest sourced from reference TRBV7-9 and TRBJ2-7, is DTGVSQNPRHKITKRGQNVTFRCDPISEHNRLYWYRQTLGQGPEFLTYFQNEAQLEKSRLLSDRFSAERPKGSFSTLEIQRTEQGDSAMYLCASSTKGVGEQYFGPGTRLTVT.

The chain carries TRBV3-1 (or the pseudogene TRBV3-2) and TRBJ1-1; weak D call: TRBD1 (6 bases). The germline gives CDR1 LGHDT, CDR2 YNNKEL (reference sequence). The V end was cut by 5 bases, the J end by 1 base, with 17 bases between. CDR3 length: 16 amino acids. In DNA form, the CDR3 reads TGTGCCAGCAGCAGCAAACTAAACAGGGAGAACACTGAAGCTTTCTTT. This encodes CASSSKLNRENTEAFF.

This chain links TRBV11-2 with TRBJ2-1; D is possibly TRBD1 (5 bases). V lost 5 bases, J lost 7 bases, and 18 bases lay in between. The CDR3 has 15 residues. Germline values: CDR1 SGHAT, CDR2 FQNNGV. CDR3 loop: CASSPHVGVDNEQFF. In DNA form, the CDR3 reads TGTGCCAGCAGCCCCCACGTAGGGGTTGATAATGAGCAGTTCTTC.